This is a list of T cell receptor beta chains from one sample in a study of shared clonotypes between healthy human individuals. Profiled with immunoSEQ multiplex PCR; TCRdb holds only in-frame clones, not every one. The profile shows about 2.4 million clones, 93% of them singletons. The specimen sequenced was naive CD4+ T cells from PBMCs. The receptors were gathered from a man between 18 and 29 years old in good health. Some clones in this sample may be carry-over from other donors' samples. Both conserved end residues are part of each CDR3. D genes are given only for firm matches. Part of the rows lack a size; the others show once, few, many or a class for expanded clones.

NA,TRBV29-1,TRBJ2-6,NA,14,CSASGDSGANVLTF,TGCAGCGCCTCTGGGGACTCTGGGGCCAACGTCCTGACTTTC
NA,TRBV4-3,TRBJ2-5,TRBD2,15,CASSQGPGGRETQYF,TGCGCCAGCAGCCAAGGCCCCGGGGGGAGGGAGACCCAGTACTTC
NA,TRBV5-4,TRBJ2-4,TRBD1,15,CASSPRQGAKNIQYF,TGTGCCAGCAGCCCGCGACAGGGGGCCAAAAACATTCAGTACTTC
NA,TRBV5-1,TRBJ2-1,NA,13,CASSLQDTNEQFF,TGCGCCAGCAGCTTACAGGATACCAATGAGCAGTTCTTC
NA,TRBV9,TRBJ1-2,NA,14,CASSLLEGLGGYTF,TGTGCCAGCAGCCTCCTAGAGGGATTGGGTGGCTACACCTTC
NA,TRBV9,TRBJ2-3,TRBD2,16,CASSPQPSGSTDTQYF,TGTGCCAGCAGCCCTCAACCTAGCGGGTCCACAGATACGCAGTATTTT
NA,TRBV28,TRBJ2-4,NA,16,CASSRMGGLAKNIQYF,TGTGCCAGCAGTCGTATGGGGGGCTTAGCCAAAAACATTCAGTACTTC
NA,TRBV6-1,TRBJ2-1,NA,14,CASRGYSYYNEQFF,TGTGCCTCCCGGGGCTATTCCTACTACAATGAGCAGTTCTTC
NA,TRBV7-9,TRBJ2-1,NA,16,CASSFFIFTDYNEQFF,TGTGCCAGCAGCTTTTTTATTTTCACAGACTACAATGAGCAGTTCTTC
few,TRBV28,TRBJ1-4,NA,13,CASSTTGDEKLFF,TGTGCCAGCAGTACCACAGGAGATGAAAAACTGTTTTTT
NA,TRBV19,TRBJ1-1,NA,13,CASSYLGGGGAFF,TGTGCCAGTAGTTACCTCGGGGGGGGAGGAGCTTTCTTT
NA,TRBV25-1,TRBJ1-1,NA,10,CASSGFRAFF,TGTGCCAGCAGTGGGTTCCGAGCTTTCTTT
NA,TRBV4-3,TRBJ1-1,NA,15,CASSQDGQANTEAFF,TGCGCCAGCAGCCAAGACGGGCAGGCGAACACTGAAGCTTTCTTT
once,TRBV18,TRBJ1-3,TRBD1,17,CASSSTRDRGAGNTIYF,TGTGCCAGCTCATCCACACGGGACAGGGGGGCTGGAAACACCATATATTTT
once,TRBV5-4,TRBJ2-1,NA,15,CASSPGGRGINEQFF,TGTGCCAGCAGCCCCGGGGGGCGGGGGATCAATGAGCAGTTCTTC
once,TRBV28,TRBJ1-4,TRBD1,14,CASSQGAEGEKLFF,TGTGCCAGCAGCCAGGGGGCGGAGGGTGAAAAACTGTTTTTT
NA,TRBV4-1,TRBJ2-1,TRBD2,16,CASSSPTSGRYNEQFF,TGCGCCAGCTCCTCCCCGACTAGCGGGCGCTACAATGAGCAGTTCTTC
NA,TRBV7-2,TRBJ2-3,NA,14,CASTPLRIADTQYF,TGTGCCAGCACCCCCCTGAGGATCGCTGATACGCAGTATTTT
NA,TRBV11-1,TRBJ2-3,TRBD1,15,CASSAVGQQTDTQYF,TGTGCCAGCAGCGCAGTGGGACAGCAAACAGATACGCAGTATTTT
NA,TRBV28,TRBJ2-5,NA,15,CASSLETLPGETQYF,TGTGCCAGCAGTTTAGAGACCCTGCCGGGGGAGACCCAGTACTTC